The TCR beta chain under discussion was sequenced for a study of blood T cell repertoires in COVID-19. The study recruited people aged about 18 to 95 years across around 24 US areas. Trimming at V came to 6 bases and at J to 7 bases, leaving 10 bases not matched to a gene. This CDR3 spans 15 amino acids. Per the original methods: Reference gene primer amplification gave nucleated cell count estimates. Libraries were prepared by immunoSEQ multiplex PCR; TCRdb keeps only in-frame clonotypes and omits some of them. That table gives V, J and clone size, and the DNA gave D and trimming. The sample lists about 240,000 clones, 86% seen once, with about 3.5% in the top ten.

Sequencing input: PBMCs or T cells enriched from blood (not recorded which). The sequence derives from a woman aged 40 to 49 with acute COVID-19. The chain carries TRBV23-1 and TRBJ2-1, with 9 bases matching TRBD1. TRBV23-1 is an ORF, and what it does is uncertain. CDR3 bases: TGCGCCAGCAGGACCGGGACAGGGATGAGGAATGAGCAGTTCTTC. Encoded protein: CASRTGTGMRNEQFF.